These T cell receptor beta chains were read from a single sample in a study of control samples from healthy donors and cancer patients. Profiled with immunoSEQ multiplex PCR; TCRdb holds only in-frame clones, not every one. The table lists some 150,000 clones, about 94% of them singletons. Sequencing was performed on blood. The receptors shown here come from a man aged 40-50 years in good health. The CDR3 runs from the conserved cysteine through the conserved F or W. D genes are given only for firm matches. Clone sizes are given selectively: once, few, many, or a class where the clone is expanded.

J gene,clone size,V gene,D gene,CDR3 protein,CDR3 DNA
TRBJ1-5,.,TRBV4-2,.,CASSQGAGLDQPQHF,TGTGCCAGCAGCCAAGGAGCAGGGTTGGATCAGCCCCAGCATTTT
TRBJ2-1,.,TRBV7-9,.,CASSLRPGDDEQFF,TGTGCCAGCAGCTTACGCCCAGGGGACGATGAGCAGTTCTTC
TRBJ1-5,.,TRBV6-5,TRBD1,CASSRDRELNQPQHF,TGTGCCAGCAGTCGGGACAGGGAATTGAATCAGCCCCAGCATTTT
TRBJ2-2,.,TRBV4-1,.,CASSVGRAGELFF,TGCGCCAGCAGCGTGGGCAGGGCCGGGGAGCTGTTTTTT
TRBJ1-2,.,TRBV27,.,CASRLKQGGFYGYTF,TGTGCCAGCAGACTTAAGCAGGGAGGTTTCTATGGCTACACCTTC
TRBJ1-1,.,TRBV19,.,CASSIDSLRAEAFF,TGTGCCAGTAGTATCGATAGTTTAAGGGCTGAAGCTTTCTTT
TRBJ1-2,.,TRBV4-3,.,CASSQDTGLGTVAGTYGYTF,TGCGCCAGCAGCCAAGATACGGGTTTGGGGACCGTGGCGGGAACTTATGGCTACACCTTC
TRBJ1-1,.,TRBV19,TRBD1,CASSLGQGVEAFF,TGTGCCAGTAGTTTGGGTCAGGGGGTTGAAGCTTTCTTT
TRBJ1-4,once,TRBV2,.,CASSEGRNEKLFF,TGTGCCAGCAGTGAAGGGCGAAATGAAAAACTGTTTTTT
TRBJ1-1,once,TRBV10-1,.,CASSRAGAEAEAFF,TGCGCCAGCAGTCGGGCAGGGGCTGAGGCTGAAGCTTTCTTT
TRBJ2-1,.,TRBV6-5,TRBD1,CAGRDSLVDEQFF,TGTGCCGGCCGGGACAGCCTAGTCGATGAGCAGTTCTTC
TRBJ2-7,.,TRBV2,.,CASSVGAPYEQYF,TGTGCCAGCAGTGTGGGCGCCCCCTACGAGCAGTACTTC
TRBJ1-2,.,TRBV5-6,TRBD1,CASSVTQGASVAYGYTF,TGTGCCAGCAGCGTAACCCAGGGGGCGTCAGTTGCGTATGGCTACACCTTC
TRBJ2-3,.,TRBV11-2,.,CASSIDRLTDTQYF,TGTGCCAGCAGCATCGACAGACTCACAGATACGCAGTATTTT
TRBJ1-1,.,TRBV27,.,CASSLWGLGIGTEAFF,TGTGCCAGCAGTTTATGGGGTCTCGGGATTGGCACTGAAGCTTTCTTT
TRBJ1-1,.,TRBV5-4,.,CASRGYDGSGAFF,TGTGCCAGCAGGGGATACGACGGTTCGGGAGCTTTCTTT
TRBJ2-7,.,TRBV19,.,CASSNDREGSYEQYF,TGTGCCAGTAGTAACGACAGAGAGGGATCCTACGAGCAGTACTTC
TRBJ1-1,.,TRBV5-1,.,CASRAIGGTNTEAFF,TGCGCCAGCAGGGCGATTGGGGGGACGAACACTGAAGCTTTCTTT
TRBJ1-2,once,TRBV5-8,TRBD1,CASSSPGQGHYGYTF,TGTGCCAGCAGCTCCCCCGGACAGGGTCATTATGGCTACACCTTC
TRBJ2-7,.,TRBV4-3,.,CASSQASLSGAGGGSYEQYF,TGCGCCAGCAGCCAAGCATCCCTTTCGGGAGCTGGGGGCGGCTCCTACGAGCAGTACTTC
TRBJ2-1,.,TRBV7-9,TRBD2,CASSLLAGTFNEQFF,TGTGCCAGCAGCTTGCTAGCGGGGACCTTCAATGAGCAGTTCTTC
TRBJ1-6,.,TRBV27,.,CASSFKSNSPLHF,TGTGCCAGCAGTTTTAAGAGTAATTCACCCCTCCACTTT
TRBJ2-7,.,TRBV6-5,.,CASTQGPSVLYEQYF,TGTGCCAGCACCCAAGGGCCTAGCGTCCTCTACGAGCAGTACTTC
TRBJ2-1,.,TRBV10-1,.,CASSDRLVGFDEQFF,TGCGCCAGCAGTGATCGGCTAGTAGGTTTCGATGAGCAGTTCTTC
TRBJ1-1,.,TRBV2,.,CASMWTENTEAFF,TGTGCCAGCATGTGGACAGAGAACACTGAAGCTTTCTTT
TRBJ1-6,.,TRBV6-5,TRBD1,CASRITGGKGSPLHF,TGTGCCAGCAGGATTACAGGGGGGAAGGGTTCACCCCTCCACTTT
TRBJ2-1,.,TRBV5-4,TRBD1,CASSLMDRVVNEQFF,TGTGCCAGCAGCTTGATGGACAGGGTGGTCAATGAGCAGTTCTTC
TRBJ1-6,.,TRBV7-2,.,CASSFGIGDSPLHF,TGTGCCAGCAGCTTCGGCATAGGGGATTCACCCCTCCACTTT
TRBJ1-2,.,TRBV20-1,.,CSASGGGRPTSNYGYTF,TGCAGTGCTAGTGGGGGGGGCAGACCCACCTCTAACTATGGCTACACCTTC
TRBJ1-3,.,TRBV28,.,CASTPGNTIYF,TGTGCCAGCACCCCGGGGAACACCATATATTTT
TRBJ2-2,.,TRBV19,TRBD1,CASSRPGQAMPGELFF,TGTGCCAGTAGTCGACCGGGACAGGCCATGCCCGGGGAGCTGTTTTTT